This T cell receptor (beta chain) was sequenced during a study of CD8 T cells in ankylosing spondylitis. The CDR3 is 12 amino acids. V was cut by 7 bases and J by 3 bases, with 6 bases left in between. CDR1 is WSHSY and CDR2 is SAAADI in the germline V gene. TCRdb passed the 5' RACE reads through MiXCR, listing each CDR3 protein once. Of 750,000 to 850,000 distinct CDR3 sequences in the sample, around 11% were seen once. About this clonotype: Its cognate antigen is unknown.

Broader study findings: Roughly eight highly homologous variants made up a TCR beta motif that seemed to typify ankylosing spondylitis blood. Matched ankylosing spondylitis synovial fluid reportedly showed significant enrichment of disease-linked clones.

The TCR was taken from a male donor with ankylosing spondylitis. The chain carries TRBV10-2 and TRBJ2-2, with D hard to call. Material: blood, either unsorted or a sorted T cell fraction (not recorded which). The CDR3: CASTQDTGELFF. Here the CDR3 DNA reads TGCGCCAGCACCCAGGACACCGGGGAGCTGTTTTTT.